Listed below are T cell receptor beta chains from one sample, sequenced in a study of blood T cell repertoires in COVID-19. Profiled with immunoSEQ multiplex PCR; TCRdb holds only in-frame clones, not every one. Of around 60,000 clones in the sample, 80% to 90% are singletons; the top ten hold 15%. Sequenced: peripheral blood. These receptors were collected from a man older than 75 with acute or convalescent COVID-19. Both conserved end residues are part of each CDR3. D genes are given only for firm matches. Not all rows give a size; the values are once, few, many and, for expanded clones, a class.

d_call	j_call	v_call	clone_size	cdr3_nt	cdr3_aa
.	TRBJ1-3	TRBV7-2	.	TGTGCCAGCAGCTTCGGGAACTTAAACACCATATATTTT	CASSFGNLNTIYF
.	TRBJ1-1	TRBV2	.	TGTGCCAGAACCGGGATCTTAGGAAACACTGAAGCTTTCTTT	CARTGILGNTEAFF
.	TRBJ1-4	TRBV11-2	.	TGTGCCAGCAGCGCCAGGCCTAATGAAAAACTGTTTTTT	CASSARPNEKLFF
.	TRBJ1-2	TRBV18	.	TGTGCCAGCTCACCACCGTTCGACATCCTCGATGGCTACACCTTC	CASSPPFDILDGYTF
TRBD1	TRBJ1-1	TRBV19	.	TGTGCCAGTAGGACGGGACAGGGGAACACTGAAGCTTTCTTT	CASRTGQGNTEAFF
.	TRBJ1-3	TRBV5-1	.	TGCGCCAGCAGTATGGAGACAGTCTCTGGAAACACCATATATTTT	CASSMETVSGNTIYF
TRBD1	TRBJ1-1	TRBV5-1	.	TGCGCCAGCAGCCGGGACAGAGGTATGAACACTGAAGCTTTCTTT	CASSRDRGMNTEAFF
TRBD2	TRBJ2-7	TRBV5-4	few	TGTGCCAGCAGGTCTAGCGGGGGCGAGCAGTACTTC	CASRSSGGEQYF
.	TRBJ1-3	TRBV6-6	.	TGTGCCAGCACCGCTGAGGGGGTCTCTGGAAACACCATATATTTT	CASTAEGVSGNTIYF
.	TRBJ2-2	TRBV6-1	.	TGTGCCAGCAGTGAAGTCAAGAACACCGGGGAGCTGTTTTTT	CASSEVKNTGELFF
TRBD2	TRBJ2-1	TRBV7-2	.	TGTGCCAGCAGCTTATCGTTCGGCGGGGGGGCCCGGAATGAGCAGTTCTTC	CASSLSFGGGARNEQFF
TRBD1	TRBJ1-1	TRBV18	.	TGTGCCAGCTCACCTATGACAGGGACGAACACTGAAGCTTTCTTT	CASSPMTGTNTEAFF
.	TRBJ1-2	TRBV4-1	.	TGCGCCAGCAGCCAAGATGGCGGGGGCGACTATGGCTACACCTTC	CASSQDGGGDYGYTF
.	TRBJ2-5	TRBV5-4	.	TGTGCCAGCAGCCGAGACAGTTTGGGGGAGACCCAGTACTTC	CASSRDSLGETQYF